A selection of T cell receptor beta chains follows, all from one sample in a study of blood T cell repertoires in COVID-19. Produced via immunoSEQ multiplex PCR; TCRdb's table is partial and in-frame only. Of 180,000 or so clones listed, over 65% were seen once; the top ten hold 18%. Sequences were obtained from peripheral blood. Receptor source: a person aged 70 to 85 with COVID-19, enrolled during active disease. Each CDR3 is given with its conserved first and last residue. Each record gives: J gene, V gene, D gene, clone size, CDR3 protein, CDR3 DNA. The D gene is left open where the match is weak. Clone size is given for some rows only: seen once, a few or many times, or a class if the clone is expanded.

TRBJ1-1	TRBV7-9	NA	NA	CASSPPVANTEAFF	TGTGCCAGCAGCCCCCCTGTAGCTAACACTGAAGCTTTCTTT
TRBJ1-1	TRBV5-4	TRBD1	NA	CASSPKGQMNTEAFF	TGTGCCAGCAGTCCTAAGGGACAGATGAACACTGAAGCTTTCTTT
TRBJ2-3	TRBV29-1	TRBD1	NA	CSGRTGSTDTQYF	TGCAGCGGAAGGACAGGGAGCACAGATACGCAGTATTTT
TRBJ2-1	TRBV2	NA	NA	CASSEGGLVGGEQFF	TGTGCCAGCAGTGAAGGAGGACTAGTAGGGGGTGAGCAGTTCTTC
TRBJ1-2	TRBV6-6	TRBD1	NA	CASSYTGGGAGGYTF	TGTGCCAGCAGTTACACAGGGGGCGGGGCAGGTGGCTACACCTTC
TRBJ1-2	TRBV7-8	NA	NA	CASSQTRGIGYGYTF	TGTGCCAGCAGCCAAACCCGGGGGATTGGCTATGGCTACACCTTC
TRBJ2-6	TRBV5-1	NA	NA	CASSLGRGSGANVLTF	TGCGCCAGCAGCTTGGGGCGGGGCTCTGGGGCCAACGTCCTGACTTTC
TRBJ1-1	TRBV5-1	TRBD1	NA	CASSSGTGGNTEAFF	TGCGCCAGCAGCTCCGGGACAGGGGGCAACACTGAAGCTTTCTTT
TRBJ2-1	TRBV19	NA	NA	CASSIDRFGQFF	TGTGCCAGTAGTATAGACAGGTTTGGGCAGTTCTTC
TRBJ2-5	TRBV6-5	TRBD1	NA	CATSGTGGWETQYF	TGTGCCACCTCCGGGACAGGGGGCTGGGAGACCCAGTACTTC
TRBJ2-1	TRBV21-1	NA	NA	CASNLGVAGRNEQFF	TGTGCCAGCAACCTTGGAGTAGCGGGGAGAAATGAGCAGTTCTTC
TRBJ2-1	TRBV6-6	NA	NA	CASSYSQRKGNEQFF	TGTGCCAGCAGTTACTCCCAGCGGAAAGGAAATGAGCAGTTCTTC
TRBJ1-1	TRBV15	NA	NA	CATSREIEFDTEAFF	TGTGCCACCAGCAGAGAGATAGAGTTCGACACTGAAGCTTTCTTT
TRBJ2-2	TRBV7-2	NA	once	CASSAGSLLANTGELFF	TGTGCCAGCAGCGCAGGGTCTTTGTTGGCGAACACCGGGGAGCTGTTTTTT
TRBJ2-1	TRBV29-1	TRBD1	NA	CSVDGTGSHNEQFF	TGCAGCGTTGATGGGACAGGGAGCCACAATGAGCAGTTCTTC
TRBJ1-6	TRBV7-9	NA	NA	CASSLQSLNSPLHF	TGTGCCAGCAGCTTACAGTCGCTTAATTCACCCCTCCACTTT
TRBJ2-7	TRBV19	NA	NA	CASSISSGQGTTYEQYF	TGTGCCAGTAGTATCTCGAGTGGGCAGGGGACTACCTACGAGCAGTACTTC
TRBJ1-1	TRBV6-2/TRBV6-3	NA	once	CASSDRLGNTEAFF	TGTGCCAGCAGCGACAGGTTAGGGAACACTGAAGCTTTCTTT
TRBJ2-5	TRBV5-1	NA	NA	CASSLMGSGGETQYF	TGCGCCAGCAGCTTGATGGGCTCCGGGGGAGAGACCCAGTACTTC
TRBJ2-7	TRBV28	TRBD2	NA	CASRPPSGIYEQYF	TGTGCCAGCAGGCCCCCAAGCGGGATCTACGAGCAGTACTTC
TRBJ1-5	TRBV12-3/TRBV12-4	NA	NA	CASSLIRNQPQHF	TGTGCCAGCAGTTTAATCCGGAATCAGCCCCAGCATTTT
TRBJ1-5	TRBV30	NA	NA	CAWSEVGLGNQPQHF	TGTGCCTGGAGTGAAGTGGGACTTGGCAATCAGCCCCAGCATTTT
TRBJ1-2	TRBV19	NA	NA	CASRYRVSGGYTF	TGTGCCAGCAGATACAGGGTTTCGGGAGGCTACACCTTC
TRBJ1-2	TRBV4-1	NA	few	CASSPLGVSRPSNYGYTF	TGCGCCAGCAGCCCGCTAGGGGTTAGCAGACCCTCTAACTATGGCTACACCTTC
TRBJ1-5	TRBV20-1	NA	NA	CSASLGGINQPQHF	TGCAGTGCTAGTCTCGGAGGCATCAATCAGCCCCAGCATTTT
TRBJ2-1	TRBV5-5	TRBD1	NA	CASTLRQGPQNNEQFF	TGTGCCAGCACCCTACGACAGGGGCCTCAAAACAATGAGCAGTTCTTC
TRBJ1-5	TRBV5-1	NA	NA	CASSFEGASNQPQHF	TGCGCCAGCAGCTTTGAAGGGGCTAGCAATCAGCCCCAGCATTTT
TRBJ2-2	TRBV5-1	TRBD1	NA	CASSPGRTGGHGELFF	TGCGCCAGCAGCCCTGGGAGGACAGGGGGCCACGGGGAGCTGTTTTTT